These 20 T cell receptor beta chains originate from one sample sequenced in a study of cytomegalovirus exposure and HLA in healthy donors. 60 Vbeta and 13 Jbeta primers were used in PCR. Method: immunoSEQ multiplex PCR; TCRdb's copy keeps in-frame clones and lacks some. The table records roughly 190,000 clones, around four fifths of them present only once. Sequenced: PBMCs. The receptors originated from a man aged 35 to 55 in good health and CMV-seropositive.

The gene calls are TRBV12-5 and TRBJ1-5; D is possibly TRBD1 (6 bases). V lost 3 bases, J lost 5 bases, and 17 bases lay in between. The germline V gene has CDR1 LGHNT and CDR2 FRNRAP. The CDR3 extends over 16 amino acids. Here the CDR3 reads CASGLSSGGAYQPQHF. DNA for the CDR3: TGTGCTAGTGGTTTATCCTCGGGGGGCGCCTATCAGCCCCAGCATTTT.

This chain connects TRBV5-4 to TRBJ2-7; 11 nucleotides match TRBD1. The CDR3 runs 14 residues. V trimming: 4 bases; J trimming: 4 bases; junction bases outside the gene matches: 4. In germline, CDR1 is SGHNT, CDR2 YYREEE (reference sequence). The CDR3 sequence is CASSPGTGGYEQYF. The CDR3 DNA is TGTGCCAGCAGCCCCGGGACAGGGGGATACGAGCAGTACTTC. The whole variable domain, filled in from reference TRBV5-4 and TRBJ2-7, reads ETGVTQSPTHLIKTRGQQVTLRCSSQSGHNTVSWYQQALGQGPQFIFQYYREEENGRGNFPPRFSGLQFPNYSSELNVNALELDDSALYLCASSPGTGGYEQYFGPGTRLTVT.

This chain uses TRBV5-1 with TRBJ2-7; 8 bases agree with TRBD2. Germline V gene data show CDR1 as SGHRS and CDR2 as YFSETQ. The CDR3 consists of 15 residues. The V gene end was trimmed by 4 bases and the J gene end by 3 bases; junction bases not matched to a gene: 9. The chain's CDR3 is CASSDTGAGGYEQYF. DNA for the CDR3: TGCGCCAGCAGCGATACGGGCGCGGGGGGCTACGAGCAGTACTTC.

J is TRBJ2-7 and V is TRBV11-2; D gene ambiguous. The CDR3 is 13 residues long. Per germline, CDR1 SGHAT and CDR2 FQNNGV. Deletions cut 1 base from V and 0 bases from J, with 4 bases between. CDR3: CASSLGSSYEQYF. The CDR3 coding sequence is TGTGCCAGCAGCTTAGGGAGCTCCTACGAGCAGTACTTC.

This clone appeared once. The DNA for the CDR3 is TGTGCCACCAGCAGAGATCAAGCGGGAGCCTACAATGAGCAGTTCTTC. As protein: CATSRDQAGAYNEQFF. V gene TRBV15 combines with J gene TRBJ2-1, with 8 bases matching TRBD2. Germline trimming cut 0 bases from V and 2 bases from J; bases unmatched to any gene: 3. CDR1 is LNHNV, CDR2 YYDKDF, per germline (reference sequence). The CDR3 is made up of 16 amino acids.

The chain is built from TRBV5-1 and TRBJ1-1, with 8 bases matching TRBD1. With 0 bases clipped from V and 1 base from J, the junction kept 2 bases outside the gene matches. The CDR3 sequence is 15 residues long. Per germline, CDR1 SGHRS and CDR2 YFSETQ. CDR3 in amino acids: CASSLGDRQNTEAFF. In DNA form, the CDR3 reads TGCGCCAGCAGCTTGGGGGACAGGCAGAACACTGAAGCTTTCTTT.

The chain joins TRBV6-6 to TRBJ2-1, with 12 bases lining up with TRBD2. CDR1 and CDR2 from the germline V gene are MNHNY and SVGAGI (reference sequence). This CDR3 has 15 amino acids. V lost 5 bases and J lost 7; bases outside the gene matches: 6. The CDR3 DNA is TGTGCCAGCAGTCTGACTAGCGGGAGAGGTAATGAGCAGTTCTTC. It yields the protein CASSLTSGRGNEQFF.

The chain has TRBV30 and TRBJ2-7, with 8 positions matching TRBD1. CDR1 is GTSNPN, CDR2 SVGIG, per germline (reference sequence). The junction had 3 bases not matched to a gene; V was cut back by 0 bases and J by 2 bases. This CDR3 region has 14 residues. CDR3 nucleotide sequence: TGTGCCTGGAGTGTGTCAGGGGGCCCCTACGAGCAGTACTTC. Translating it yields CAWSVSGGPYEQYF.

This clone was detected a few times. The chain uses TRBV10-3 and TRBJ1-1, with D tentatively TRBD1 (6 bases). V was clipped by 0 bases and J by 5 bases, with 7 bases between them. The germline gives CDR1 ENHRY, CDR2 SYGVKD. CDR3 length: 13 residues. The CDR3 loop is CAISESGGTEAFF. CDR3 DNA sequence: TGTGCCATCAGTGAGTCAGGGGGTACTGAAGCTTTCTTT.

This clone was counted once. The rearrangement joins TRBV7-9 to TRBJ2-1, with TRBD2 as a possible D gene (5 bases). Germline V gene lookup returns CDR1 SEHNR and CDR2 FQNEAQ (reference sequence). The V gene lost 1 base and the J gene lost 7 bases, with 20 bases spanning the gap. CDR3 length: 17 residues. CDR3 bases: TGTGCCAGCAGCTTAGTGGGGAGTAGGAACCACACTAATGAGCAGTTCTTC. Amino acids: CASSLVGSRNHTNEQFF.

This chain connects TRBV7-3 to TRBJ2-1, with TRBD2 identical over 13 bases. Germline assignment: CDR1 SGHTA and CDR2 FQGTGA. This CDR3 is built from 17 residues. J gave up 4 bases and V 5 bases, and 8 bases lay outside the gene matches. The CDR3 reads CASSPQTSGRSYNEQFF. In nucleotides, the CDR3 is TGTGCCAGCAGCCCGCAGACTAGCGGGAGGTCTTACAATGAGCAGTTCTTC.

The genes are TRBV5-6 and TRBJ2-5, with 7 bases identical to TRBD1. Germline trimming cut 5 bases from V and 6 bases from J; bases unmatched to any gene: 10. The CDR3 totals 14 residues. CDR1 and CDR2 from the germline V gene are SGHDT and YYEEEE. The CDR3 region has the DNA TGTGCCAGCAGGAGGGTAGGGGGCACGCAGACCCAGTACTTC. This translates into CASRRVGGTQTQYF.

V usage is TRBV27 and J usage is TRBJ2-5; TRBD1 matches 7 bases. The ends lost 4 bases at V and 11 bases at J; junction bases unmatched: 13. Germline V gives CDR1 MNHEY, CDR2 SMNVEV (reference sequence). The CDR3 runs 14 residues. The CDR3 region is CASSSPSGTARQYF. The CDR3 coding sequence is TGTGCCAGCAGTTCCCCCTCGGGGACAGCACGGCAGTACTTC.

The chain carries TRBV4-3 and TRBJ2-3; maybe TRBD2 (5 bases). Germline V CDR1 and CDR2: LGHNA, YSLEER. The CDR3 totals 15 residues. V dropped 0 bases and J dropped 5 bases, with 12 bases sitting between them. CDR3 sequence reads: CASSQDVGGGDTQYF. Here the CDR3 DNA reads TGCGCCAGCAGCCAAGATGTGGGCGGAGGAGATACGCAGTATTTT.

J is TRBJ2-5 and V is TRBV28; 7 bases line up with TRBD1. The DNA end favors TRBJ2-7, so the J call may be wrong. Germline V CDR1 and CDR2: MDHEN, SYDVKM. The length of the CDR3 is 16 residues. Here the CDR3 reads CASKSSGQTYSYEQYF. CDR3 bases: TGTGCCAGCAAATCCTCGGGACAGACTTACTCCTACGAGCAGTACTTC.

The chain links TRBV6-1 to TRBJ2-7; TRBD2 aligns across 9 bases. This CDR3 spans 13 amino acids. CDR1 and CDR2 from the germline V gene are MNHNS and SASEGT. The junction had 4 bases not matched to a gene; V was cut back by 7 bases and J by 3 bases. For the CDR3, the DNA is TGTGCCAGCACTAAGACTAGCGGCTACGAGCAGTACTTC. Translation gives CASTKTSGYEQYF.

V usage is TRBV7-9 and J usage is TRBJ1-3, with 7 bases fitting TRBD1. Germline assignment: CDR1 SEHNR and CDR2 FQNEAQ (reference sequence). V dropped 5 bases and J dropped 5; count of bases not matched to a gene: 12. The CDR3 is made up of 16 amino acids. The CDR3 protein is CASSPNDRAPRNTIYF. CDR3 nucleotides: TGTGCCAGCAGCCCAAATGACAGGGCCCCACGAAACACCATATATTTT.

V usage is TRBV27 and J usage is TRBJ2-2, with D possibly being TRBD2 (6 bases). This CDR3 is 18 amino acids long. Germline V gene lookup returns CDR1 MNHEY and CDR2 SMNVEV (reference sequence). V lost 4 bases and J lost 3, with 21 bases in between. This chain's CDR3 is CASSSVSGGIGYTGELFF. DNA for the CDR3: TGTGCCAGCAGTTCCGTTTCTGGGGGGATCGGGTACACCGGGGAGCTGTTTTTT.

This chain connects TRBV12-5 to TRBJ1-2; 9 nucleotides line up with TRBD1. Losses at the gene ends were 5 bases for V and 14 bases for J; bases not matched to a gene: 12. Germline-derived CDR1 and CDR2 are LGHNT and FRNRAP. This CDR3 has 13 residues. This chain's CDR3 is CASGTHGTGSGTF. The CDR3 DNA sequence: TGTGCTAGTGGTACCCACGGGACAGGGTCGGGAACCTTC. Using reference TRBV12-5 and TRBJ1-2 for the parts outside the CDR3, the full variable domain is DARVTQTPRHKVTEMGQEVTMRCQPILGHNTVFWYRQTMMQGLELLAYFRNRAPLDDSGMPKDRFSAEMPDATLATLKIQPSEPRDSAVYFCASGTHGTGSGTFGSGTRLTVV.

The chain uses TRBV6-5 and TRBJ1-1, with a possible D match to TRBD1 (5 bases). V was clipped by 8 bases and J by 1 base, with 11 bases between them. CDR1 and CDR2 from the germline V gene are MNHEY and SVGAGI. The CDR3 loop spans 13 amino acids. The CDR3 DNA reads as TGTGCCAGCGCATCTACAGGGAACACTGAAGCTTTCTTT. Translating gives CASASTGNTEAFF.